This entry lists 22 T cell receptor beta chains sequenced from one sample in a study of blood T cell repertoires in COVID-19 (TCRdb year 2020). Receptor libraries were prepared by the immunoSEQ multiplex PCR assay. The immuneACCESS repertoire file appears here via TCRdb, limited to in-frame rearrangements. These files lack a portion of the clones; in checked studies, under half of the deficit traces to unresolved V genes, and the cause of the others is not known. In all, the sample holds about 250,000 clones, and 87% of those were seen once. Clones ranked in the top ten supply roughly 3% of the sample. Sequencing used peripheral blood. The receptors were sampled from a man aged 18 to 30 with active or convalescent COVID-19.

The rearrangement uses TRBV4-1 and TRBJ1-3; maybe TRBD1 (6 bases). This CDR3 region has 14 residues. Germline V gene lookup returns CDR1 MGHRA and CDR2 YSYEKL. Trimming removed 3 bases at V and 3 bases at J, with 9 bases between. CDR3 amino acids: CASSHGQLGNTIYF. The DNA for the CDR3 is TGCGCCAGCAGCCATGGACAGCTTGGAAACACCATATATTTT.

The gene calls are TRBV12-2 and TRBJ1-2; TRBD1, the D gene given by the table, was not confirmed from the DNA. TRBV12-2 is assigned pseudogene status. The CDR3 extends over 15 amino acids. The CDR3 sequence is CASRPGQGATYGYTF. In nucleotides, the CDR3 is TGTGCAAGTCGCCCCGGACAGGGGGCTACCTATGGCTACACCTTC.

The chain employs TRBV10-2 and TRBJ2-5; 13 nucleotides agree with TRBD2. The germline gives CDR1 WSHSY, CDR2 SAAADI. The ends lost 9 bases at V and 6 bases at J; junction bases unmatched: 7. This CDR3 is 14 amino acids long. The CDR3: CASRTSGSLKTQYF. CDR3 coding DNA: TGCGCCAGTCGGACTAGCGGGAGTTTGAAGACCCAGTACTTC.

V gene TRBV10-1 combines with J gene TRBJ2-6; 8 bases agree with TRBD1. The CDR3 length is 16 residues. The germline CDR1 and CDR2 sequences are WNHNN and SYGVQD (reference sequence). V shed 2 bases, J shed 1 base, and the junction held 1 base outside the gene matches. CDR3 in amino acids: CASSEGQGSGANVLTF. CDR3 nucleotides: TGCGCCAGCAGTGAGGGACAGGGATCTGGGGCCAACGTCCTGACTTTC.

This clone was observed once. V and J are TRBV7-2 and TRBJ2-1, with 10 bases identical to TRBD1. The CDR3 has 18 amino acids. CDR1 is SGHTA, CDR2 FQGNSA, per germline. Trimming at V came to 4 bases and at J to 3 bases, leaving 12 bases not matched to a gene. This CDR3 reads CASSSNRPGTGVYNEQFF. In DNA form, the CDR3 reads TGTGCCAGCAGCTCAAACAGACCCGGGACAGGGGTCTACAATGAGCAGTTCTTC.

The table lists this clone with a count of one. V and J are TRBV7-9 and TRBJ2-5; TRBD2 matches 8 bases. CDR1 and CDR2 from the germline V gene are SEHNR and FQNEAQ (reference sequence). This CDR3 comprises 13 residues. After removal of 5 bases from V and 11 bases from J, the junction contained 10 bases not matched to a gene. Here the CDR3 DNA reads TGTGCCAGCAGCCTCCCCCGGAGCGGGGGACAGTACTTC. Protein sequence: CASSLPRSGGQYF.

The V and J genes are TRBV19 and TRBJ2-7, with 10 bases matching TRBD2. After removal of 5 bases from V and 2 bases from J, the junction contained 6 bases not matched to a gene. The germline CDR1 and CDR2 sequences are LNHDA and SQIVND (reference sequence). The CDR3 consists of 15 residues. CDR3: CASSLTSGVTYEQYF. CDR3 sequence (DNA): TGTGCCAGTAGTCTAACTAGCGGGGTAACCTACGAGCAGTACTTC.

CDR3 DNA: TGTGCCAGCAGCCGGACTAGCGGTGGTTACGAGCAGTACTTC. The encoded protein is CASSRTSGGYEQYF. The chain combines TRBV27 with TRBJ2-7, with 10 bases fitting TRBD2. V dropped 6 bases and J dropped 4; count of bases not matched to a gene: 6. From germline, CDR1 is MNHEY and CDR2 SMNVEV (reference sequence). This CDR3 is built from 14 residues.

This clone was detected only once. The chain has TRBV28 and TRBJ1-1; D is unclear. V lost 6 bases and J 3 bases, leaving 11 bases between the germline ends. Germline V gene sequence: CDR1 MDHEN, CDR2 SYDVKM. CDR3 length: 13 amino acids. The DNA of the CDR3 is TGTGCCAGCAGCCGCGTCCTTGACACTGAAGCTTTCTTT. As protein: CASSRVLDTEAFF.

This chain joins TRBV15 and TRBJ1-4, with 7 bases fitting TRBD1. V dropped 8 bases and J dropped 8; count of bases not matched to a gene: 14. The CDR3 contains 15 residues. From germline, CDR1 is LNHNV and CDR2 YYDKDF (reference sequence). This chain's CDR3 is CATDDGRTGAEKLFF. The CDR3 nucleotides are TGTGCCACCGATGATGGTCGGACAGGTGCGGAAAAACTGTTTTTT.

The rearrangement links TRBV7-2 to TRBJ1-3; D uncertain. This CDR3 comprises 17 residues. Between the trimmed V and J ends, which lost 5 bases and 0 bases, there was a span of 17 bases. Germline CDR1 is SGHTA and CDR2 is FQGNSA. The CDR3 here is CASSLSPPSSSGNTIYF. CDR3 nucleotides: TGTGCCAGCAGCCTTAGCCCTCCGAGCAGCTCTGGAAACACCATATATTTT.

This chain links TRBV7-9 with TRBJ1-1, with a possible D match to TRBD1 (5 bases). Trimming pared 5 bases from V and 0 bases from J, leaving 16 bases between. The CDR3 is 16 amino acids. Germline loops: CDR1 SEHNR, CDR2 FQNEAQ (reference sequence). The CDR3 here is CASSGRDGGMNTEAFF. CDR3 DNA sequence: TGTGCCAGCAGCGGAAGGGACGGGGGAATGAACACTGAAGCTTTCTTT.

The rearrangement uses TRBV29-1 and TRBJ2-5; D is uncertain. Germline CDR1 reads SQVTM; CDR2 reads ANQGSEA. This CDR3 contains 14 residues. Trimming stripped 6 bases from V and 2 bases from J, with 16 bases between. CDR3: CSVGTTGRQETQYF. CDR3 sequence (DNA): TGCAGCGTCGGCACGACTGGTCGACAAGAGACCCAGTACTTC. Based on the CDR3 plus reference TRBV29-1 and TRBJ2-5, the full variable domain is SAVISQKPSRDICQRGTSLTIQCQVDSQVTMMFWYRQQPGQSLTLIATANQGSEATYESGFVIDKFPISRPNLTFSTLTVSNMSPEDSSIYLCSVGTTGRQETQYFGPGTRLLVL.

This clone appeared a single time. The rearrangement joins TRBV28 to TRBJ2-1, with 9 bases lining up with TRBD2. V gave up 3 bases and J gave up 8 bases; unmatched junction bases: 5. The CDR3 has 14 amino acids. Per the germline V gene, CDR1 is MDHEN and CDR2 is SYDVKM. CDR3: CASSFAGGGDEQFF. The CDR3 DNA sequence: TGTGCCAGCAGTTTCGCGGGAGGGGGGGATGAGCAGTTCTTC.

V is TRBV5-8 and J is TRBJ2-1; 9 bases map to TRBD2. The V gene's germline CDR1 is SGHTS and CDR2 YDEGEE. The CDR3 length is 15 residues. The ends lost 3 bases at V and 5 bases at J; junction bases unmatched: 6. The CDR3 sequence is CASSSLAGVHNEQFF. The DNA for the CDR3 is TGTGCCAGCAGCTCCTTAGCGGGAGTCCACAATGAGCAGTTCTTC.

The chain employs TRBV19 and TRBJ1-2, with TRBD1 identical over 12 bases. The germline V gene encodes CDR1 LNHDA and CDR2 SQIVND (reference sequence). This CDR3 is 15 amino acids long. Losses at the gene ends were 9 bases for V and 8 bases for J; bases not matched to a gene: 13. CDR3 DNA: TGTGCCAGCAATCCTCCGGGACAGGGGGCGAGGGGCTACACCTTC. It yields the protein CASNPPGQGARGYTF.

The gene calls are TRBV20-1 and TRBJ2-5; no reliable D call. Trimming removed 4 bases at V and 2 bases at J, with 5 bases between. The CDR3 has 11 residues. Per germline, CDR1 DFQATT and CDR2 SNEGSKA (reference sequence). The DNA of the CDR3 is TGCAGTGCTATACAGCAAGAGACCCAGTACTTC. This codes for CSAIQQETQYF.

About this clone itself: Different DNA sequences within this sample yield the same CDR3. This sequence joins TRBV7-2 and TRBJ2-5; D is perhaps TRBD1 (5 bases). Trimming left V 4 bases short and J 2 bases short, with 8 bases between. From germline, CDR1 is SGHTA and CDR2 FQGNSA. There are 13 residues in the CDR3. This CDR3 reads CASSWGYQETQYF. The CDR3 DNA reads TGTGCCAGCAGCTGGGGCTATCAAGAGACCCAGTACTTC.

There are a few counts of this clone. The same CDR3 can be traced to other DNA sequences in this sample. V and J are TRBV18 and TRBJ1-2; 8 nucleotides agree with TRBD1. V trimming: 2 bases; J trimming: 4 bases; junction bases outside the gene matches: 3. This CDR3 is 14 amino acids long. Germline CDR1 reads KGHSH; CDR2 reads LQKENI. CDR3: CASSPEDRAYGYTF. Written as DNA, the CDR3 is TGTGCCAGCTCACCAGAGGACAGGGCCTATGGCTACACCTTC.

The V call is TRBV18, the J call TRBJ1-6, with TRBD1 as a possible D gene (6 bases). Trimming left V 3 bases short and J 7 bases short, with 10 bases between. The CDR3 spans 14 residues. Germline V gene data show CDR1 as KGHSH and CDR2 as LQKENI. The DNA for the CDR3 is TGTGCCAGCTCACCTGACAGGAAAAATTCACCCCTCCACTTT. Its protein product is CASSPDRKNSPLHF.

This chain links TRBV27 with TRBJ2-5; 8 bases line up with TRBD2. CDR1 is MNHEY and CDR2 is SMNVEV in the germline V gene (reference sequence). The V gene end was trimmed by 4 bases and the J gene end by 2 bases; junction bases not matched to a gene: 9. The CDR3 covers 16 residues. The CDR3, as DNA: TGTGCCAGCAGTTCCTGGGGCGGGAGGACTCAAGAGACCCAGTACTTC. It translates to CASSSWGGRTQETQYF.

The V and J genes are TRBV5-6 and TRBJ2-1, with D unresolved. The CDR3 runs 12 residues. Trimming cost V 2 bases and J 4 bases, with 4 bases left between them. Germline-derived CDR1 and CDR2 are SGHDT and YYEEEE. The CDR3 sequence is CASSFRYNEQFF. DNA for the CDR3: TGTGCCAGCAGCTTTAGATACAATGAGCAGTTCTTC.